The 13 T cell receptor beta chains in this list originate from one sample, sequenced in a study of cytomegalovirus exposure and HLA in healthy donors. In the PCR, 60 Vbeta and 13 Jbeta primers were used. Clones were read by immunoSEQ multiplex PCR, and TCRdb kept only the in-frame ones, dropping some. The table records around 190,000 clones, roughly 9.5% of them present only once. The sequenced sample consisted of PBMCs. These receptors were taken from a woman aged 25 to 39 in good health and CMV-seropositive.

This clone showed up just a few times. As DNA, the CDR3 is TGTGCCAGCAGTGAAACAGGGCGCCCCCCTGGCTACACCTTC. Protein sequence: CASSETGRPPGYTF. The rearrangement joins TRBV6-1 to TRBJ1-2; TRBD1 is a possible D gene (6 bases). Trimming pared 2 bases from V and 7 bases from J, leaving 14 bases between. The CDR3 consists of 14 residues. Germline CDR1 MNHNS, CDR2 SASEGT.

This chain joins TRBV5-1 and TRBJ1-1; 9 positions agree with TRBD1. Germline V gives CDR1 SGHRS, CDR2 YFSETQ. The CDR3 sequence is 15 residues long. The J segment lost 5 bases and the V segment lost 3 bases, leaving 8 bases of the junction unmatched. The CDR3 loop reads CASSWGGQGGTEAFF. The CDR3 DNA sequence: TGCGCCAGCAGCTGGGGGGGACAGGGAGGTACTGAAGCTTTCTTT.

This chain connects TRBV6-5 to TRBJ2-7, with 8 nucleotides matching TRBD2. V dropped 6 bases and J dropped 4; count of bases not matched to a gene: 5. Germline CDR1 and CDR2: MNHEY and SVGAGI. The CDR3 length is 13 residues. The CDR3 region has the DNA TGTGCCAGCAGAGCGGGAGAAATGTACGAGCAGTACTTC. It codes for CASRAGEMYEQYF.

The chain combines TRBV5-1 with TRBJ2-1, with 9 bases that match TRBD2. CDR1 is SGHRS, CDR2 YFSETQ, per germline. The trim removed 4 bases at V and 4 bases at J, leaving 12 bases unmatched. This CDR3 region has 17 residues. The CDR3: CASSPARGSGSYNEQFF. The CDR3 DNA is TGCGCCAGCAGCCCAGCGCGTGGTAGCGGGAGTTACAATGAGCAGTTCTTC. Full variable domain (remainder filled in from reference TRBV5-1 and TRBJ2-1): KAGVTQTPRYLIKTRGQQVTLSCSPISGHRSVSWYQQTPGQGLQFLFEYFSETQRNKGNFPGRFSGRQFSNSRSEMNVSTLELGDSALYLCASSPARGSGSYNEQFFGPGTRLTVL.

The chain couples TRBV5-6 to TRBJ1-2, with a weak D call TRBD1 (5 bases). The V end lost 0 bases, the J end lost 0 bases, and 6 bases lay between the germline ends. The CDR3 is 14 amino acids. Germline lookup yields CDR1 SGHDT and CDR2 YYEEEE. The CDR3 reads CASSLGTPNYGYTF. In DNA form, the CDR3 reads TGTGCCAGCAGCTTGGGGACACCTAACTATGGCTACACCTTC.

The chain recombines TRBV4-2 with TRBJ1-1, with D unclear. The V end lost 4 bases, the J end lost 6 bases, and 12 bases lay between the germline ends. This CDR3 spans 13 amino acids. In germline, CDR1 is LGHNA, CDR2 YNFKEQ. CDR3 amino acids: CASSPGRVPEAFF. The CDR3 DNA is TGTGCCAGCAGCCCCGGTCGGGTGCCTGAAGCTTTCTTT.

This clone has just a few counts. The chain combines TRBV29-1 with TRBJ2-7; tentative D call: TRBD1 (6 bases). Deletions cut 0 bases from V and 2 bases from J, with 8 bases between. Germline assignment: CDR1 SQVTM and CDR2 ANQGSEA. This CDR3 spans 13 amino acids. The CDR3 DNA follows: TGCAGCGTTGAAGATGGGGGCGCCTACGAGCAGTACTTC. Translated, it gives CSVEDGGAYEQYF.

This rearrangement joins TRBV6-5 to TRBJ2-1, with D uncertain. This CDR3 is 13 amino acids long. CDR1 and CDR2 from the germline V gene are MNHEY and SVGAGI. V was cut by 0 bases and J by 5 bases, with 5 bases left in between. CDR3 DNA sequence: TGTGCCAGCAGTTACTCTACAAACAATGAGCAGTTCTTC. It is translated as CASSYSTNNEQFF.

This clone was observed a handful of times. The chain is built from TRBV2 and TRBJ2-4, with TRBD2 matching over 9 bases. This CDR3 contains 17 residues. V shed 11 bases and J 2 bases; nucleotides not matched to a gene: 16. Germline CDR1 is SNHLY and CDR2 is FYNNEI. CDR3 sequence (DNA): TGTGCCGGTTCTAGCGGGACAAGGACCTTAACCAAAAACATTCAGTACTTC. It is translated as CAGSSGTRTLTKNIQYF.

This clone was seen a handful of times. The chain has TRBV5-1 and TRBJ2-3; 7 positions agree with TRBD2. The V gene end was trimmed by 5 bases and the J gene end by 4 bases; junction bases not matched to a gene: 7. CDR3 length: 14 residues. Germline lookup yields CDR1 SGHRS and CDR2 YFSETQ. CDR3 DNA: TGCGCCAGCAGTGGGGAGGGGTTCGCAGATACGCAGTATTTT. It encodes CASSGEGFADTQYF.

This clone has only a few counts. V usage is TRBV12-2 and J usage is TRBJ2-1; the table names TRBD1, a call not compared with the DNA. TRBV12-2 is a pseudogene locus. This CDR3 is 14 amino acids long. CDR3 bases: TGTGCAAGTCGCTTAACTGACAGTTACAATGAGCAGTTCTTC. This sequence encodes CASRLTDSYNEQFF.

This clone was counted between two and nine times. This chain uses TRBV2 with TRBJ2-3, with D unclear. Germline V lookup: CDR1 SNHLY, CDR2 FYNNEI. The CDR3 totals 12 residues. Trimming left V 7 bases short and J 5 bases short, with 10 bases between. The CDR3 DNA reads TGTGCCAGCACAAATAGCTTAGATACGCAGTATTTT. Protein sequence: CASTNSLDTQYF.

This clone was observed once. This rearrangement joins TRBV18 to TRBJ2-1, with 11 bases identical to TRBD1. Germline-derived CDR1 and CDR2 are KGHSH and LQKENI. V trimming: 6 bases; J trimming: 3 bases; junction bases outside the gene matches: 4. The CDR3 is made up of 15 amino acids. CDR3 protein: CASSPGTGGYNEQFF. The DNA of the CDR3 is TGTGCCAGCTCGCCTGGGACAGGGGGCTACAATGAGCAGTTCTTC.